What follows are 14 T cell receptor beta chains derived from one specimen sequenced in a study of cytomegalovirus exposure and HLA in healthy donors (dated by TCRdb to the late 2010s). Receptor amplification or capture employed the immunoSEQ multiplex PCR assay. The multiplex PCR relied on a mix of 60 forward primers for TCR Vbeta segments and 13 reverse primers for TCR Jbeta segments. Sourced from immuneACCESS, this table was stored by TCRdb with only in-frame sequences that have V and J called. A share of the clones is absent; for the studies checked, an unresolved V gene accounts for under half, and the remainder has no known explanation. This sample has 150,000 or so clones in its table, and roughly 77% of those were observed once. The ten top clones hold about 7.7% of the sample. The sample comprised PBMCs. The receptors shown here come from a woman in her forties in good health and CMV-seropositive.

The gene calls are TRBV7-3 and TRBJ2-2; possible D gene TRBD1, 5 bases. The CDR3 contains 12 residues. Germline V gene sequence: CDR1 SGHTA, CDR2 FQGTGA. Trimming cost V 3 bases and J 7 bases, with 6 bases left between them. CDR3 sequence (DNA): TGTGCCAGCAGCTTGGACATCGGGGAGCTGTTTTTT. As protein: CASSLDIGELFF.

V and J are TRBV19 and TRBJ2-6, with D maybe TRBD2 (5 bases). CDR1 is LNHDA, CDR2 SQIVND, per germline (reference sequence). Trimming left V 9 bases short and J 10 bases short, with 13 bases between. The CDR3 runs to 12 residues. This CDR3 reads CASLDWRNVLTF. In DNA, the CDR3 is TGTGCCAGCCTGGACTGGCGGAACGTCCTGACTTTC.

V usage is TRBV28 and J usage is TRBJ2-2, with 8 positions matching TRBD1. CDR3 length: 15 amino acids. Germline V lookup: CDR1 MDHEN, CDR2 SYDVKM. V dropped 8 bases and J dropped 7; count of bases not matched to a gene: 12. The CDR3 loop reads CASLLRSGGFGELFF. The CDR3 DNA is TGTGCCAGCCTCCTTAGGTCAGGGGGCTTCGGGGAGCTGTTTTTT.

The rearrangement joins TRBV6-5 to TRBJ1-2; D remains ambiguous. Germline assignment: CDR1 MNHEY and CDR2 SVGAGI. This CDR3 has 15 amino acids. The ends were cut back, 6 bases at V and 4 bases at J, with 18 bases in the middle. The CDR3 reads CASRNLWGDSYGYTF. The CDR3 DNA reads TGTGCCAGCAGAAACCTGTGGGGAGACTCCTATGGCTACACCTTC.

This clone was found a few times. The chain recombines TRBV4-2 with TRBJ1-5; a possible D gene is TRBD1 (6 bases). The V end was cut by 4 bases, the J end by 0 bases, with 10 bases between. This CDR3 has 15 amino acids. In germline, CDR1 is LGHNA, CDR2 YNFKEQ. The CDR3 nucleotides are TGTGCCAGCAGCCGGACAGCGGATAGCAATCAGCCCCAGCATTTT. Translated, it gives CASSRTADSNQPQHF.

The chain has TRBV18 and TRBJ2-1; D perhaps matches TRBD1 (6 bases). This CDR3 spans 18 amino acids. Germline CDR1 is KGHSH and CDR2 is LQKENI. V lost 0 bases, J lost 3 bases, and 18 bases lay in between. In DNA form, the CDR3 reads TGTGCCAGCTCACCACCGGCCTTTCAGGGGATCGGCTACAATGAGCAGTTCTTC. Protein: CASSPPAFQGIGYNEQFF.

This rearrangement joins TRBV28 to TRBJ1-5; 9 bases match TRBD1. This CDR3 is 14 amino acids long. V lost 9 bases to trimming and J lost 3 bases; unmatched junction nucleotides: 6. Germline V CDR1 and CDR2: MDHEN, SYDVKM. The DNA for the CDR3 is TGTGCCAGTAGGGGACAGGGCAACAATCAGCCCCAGCATTTT. This translates into CASRGQGNNQPQHF.

The genes are TRBV2 and TRBJ1-2; D gene uncertain. The CDR3 contains 14 residues. Per germline, CDR1 SNHLY and CDR2 FYNNEI. Trimming took off 4 bases at V and 2 bases at J, with 11 bases between the two ends. CDR3 protein: CASSVEGGNYGYTF. Here the CDR3 DNA reads TGTGCCAGCAGTGTGGAGGGCGGAAACTATGGCTACACCTTC. The variable domain in full, with the rest retrieved from reference TRBV2 and TRBJ1-2, is EPEVTQTPSHQVTQMGQEVILRCVPISNHLYFYWYRQILGQKVEFLVSFYNNEISEKSEIFDDQFSVERPDGSNFTLKIRSTKLEDSAMYFCASSVEGGNYGYTFGSGTRLTVV.

The chain joins TRBV6-1 to TRBJ2-3, with D tentatively TRBD1 (6 bases). V lost 0 bases, J lost 4 bases, and 11 bases lay in between. The CDR3 covers 15 residues. Germline-derived CDR1 and CDR2 are MNHNS and SASEGT. For the CDR3, the DNA is TGTGCCAGCAGTGAAGCGTACCAGGGGTCAGATACGCAGTATTTT. Its protein product is CASSEAYQGSDTQYF.

The chain joins TRBV30 to TRBJ1-3; D call uncertain. Germline V CDR1 and CDR2: GTSNPN, SVGIG (reference sequence). This CDR3 region has 15 residues. V shed 5 bases and J shed 0 bases, with 14 bases lying between them. CDR3 nucleotides: TGTGCCTGGGGCAAATCAGACAACTCTGGAAACACCATATATTTT. This codes for CAWGKSDNSGNTIYF.

The chain couples TRBV27 to TRBJ1-1, with 11 bases aligning to TRBD1. The CDR3 is made up of 14 amino acids. The V gene end was trimmed by 6 bases and the J gene end by 4 bases; junction bases not matched to a gene: 4. The germline CDR1 and CDR2 sequences are MNHEY and SMNVEV (reference sequence). The CDR3 is CASRGTGGVTEAFF. The CDR3 DNA reads TGTGCCAGCAGGGGGACAGGGGGTGTCACTGAAGCTTTCTTT.

V and J are TRBV9 and TRBJ2-2, with 7 bases matching TRBD2. V lost 0 bases, J lost 1 base, and 3 bases stayed unmatched. The germline gives CDR1 SGDLS, CDR2 YYNGEE. The CDR3 runs to 16 residues. The DNA of the CDR3 is TGTGCCAGCAGCGTAGGAGCTAGCGGGAACACCGGGGAGCTGTTTTTT. This sequence encodes CASSVGASGNTGELFF.

This clone was seen a single time. The chain recombines TRBV7-9 with TRBJ1-6; D gene uncertain. The V gene's germline CDR1 is SEHNR and CDR2 FQNEAQ (reference sequence). V lost 4 bases and J 5 bases, leaving 9 bases between the germline ends. The CDR3 totals 14 residues. DNA for the CDR3: TGTGCCAGCAGCTCCGGGAATAATAATTCACCCCTCCACTTT. Its translation: CASSSGNNNSPLHF.

The rearrangement joins TRBV5-1 to TRBJ2-1, with 14 bases matching TRBD2. Germline V gives CDR1 SGHRS, CDR2 YFSETQ. The CDR3 extends over 20 amino acids. J gave up 4 bases and V 0 bases, and 12 bases lay outside the gene matches. The CDR3 spells CASSLEVGLAGVRGYNEQFF. DNA for the CDR3: TGCGCCAGCAGCTTGGAAGTGGGACTAGCGGGAGTGCGAGGATACAATGAGCAGTTCTTC.